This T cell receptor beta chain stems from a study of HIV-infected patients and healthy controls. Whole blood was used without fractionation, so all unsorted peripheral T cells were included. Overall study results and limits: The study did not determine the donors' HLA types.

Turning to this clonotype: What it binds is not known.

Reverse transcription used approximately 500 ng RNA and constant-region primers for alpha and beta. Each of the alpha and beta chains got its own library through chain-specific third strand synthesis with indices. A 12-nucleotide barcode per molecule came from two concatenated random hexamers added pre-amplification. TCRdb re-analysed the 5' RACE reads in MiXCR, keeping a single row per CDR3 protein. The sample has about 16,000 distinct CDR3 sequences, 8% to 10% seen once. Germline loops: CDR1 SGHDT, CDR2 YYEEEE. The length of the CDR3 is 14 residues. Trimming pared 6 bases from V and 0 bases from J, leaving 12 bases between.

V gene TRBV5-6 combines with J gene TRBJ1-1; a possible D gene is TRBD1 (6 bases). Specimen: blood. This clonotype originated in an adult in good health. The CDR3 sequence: CASTPRDMNTEAFF. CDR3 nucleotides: TGTGCCAGCACCCCGAGGGACATGAACACTGAAGCTTTCTTT.